This TCR beta chain was identified during a study of T cells in Graves' hyperthyroidism and ophthalmopathy. The study's findings and limits: Clonotypes that were expanded in thyroid above 0.001 mostly appeared in blood too. It was a median 6.5 months before onset that the model predicted ophthalmopathy.

CDR1 is SNHLY and CDR2 is FYNNEI in the germline V gene. The CDR3 runs 13 residues. TCR beta CDR3 regions were amplified from RNA. The TCR CDR3 first-round RT-PCR relied on the HTBI primer set. TCRdb reprocessed the multiplex PCR reads via MiXCR and lists one record per CDR3 protein. This sample has about 560,000 distinct CDR3 sequences, with 46% found just once. In the case of this clonotype: Its antigen is not known. The junction departs from germline at one end; a sequencing error may be responsible.

Patients were excluded because of uncontrolled infection, other autoimmune disease, pregnancy or lactation. Clinical symptoms, serum thyroxine and TRAb, thyroid ultrasound and orbital computed tomography were used for the diagnoses. The V gene is TRBV2, the J gene TRBJ2-7; either TRBD1 or TRBD2 may fit D (5 bases each). The sequence came from a woman aged 18-29 years with Graves' hyperthyroidism. Sequencing used peripheral blood or thyroid tissue (not recorded which). CDR3 DNA sequence: TGTGCCAGCCTTCGGGACGGCTCCTACGTGCAGTACTTC. Translating gives CASLRDGSYVQYF. Based on the CDR3 plus reference TRBV2 and TRBJ2-7, the full variable domain is EPEVTQTPSHQVTQMGQEVILRCVPISNHLYFYWYRQILGQKVEFLVSFYNNEISEKSEIFDDQFSVERPDGSNFTLKIRSTKLEDSAMYFCASLRDGSYVQYFGPGTRLTVT.